Below are 25 T cell receptor beta chains sequenced from a single sample in a study of blood T cell repertoires in COVID-19. Clones were read by immunoSEQ multiplex PCR, and TCRdb kept only the in-frame ones, dropping some. The sample lists 120,000 to 150,000 clones, over 80% occurring once. Sequencing input: PBMCs or T cells enriched from blood (not recorded which). All receptors come from a woman aged 40 to 50 who had recovered from COVID-19.

A single count supports this clone. V gene TRBV7-9 combines with J gene TRBJ1-2; weak D call: TRBD1 (5 bases). The V end lost 5 bases, the J end lost 6 bases, and 22 bases lay between the germline ends. Germline V gives CDR1 SEHNR, CDR2 FQNEAQ (reference sequence). The CDR3 contains 16 residues. The CDR3 nucleotides are TGTGCCAGCAGCGTATCCGCGGGGGGTGCCTTCAATGGCTACACCTTC. It yields the protein CASSVSAGGAFNGYTF.

The J gene is TRBJ1-5, the V gene TRBV12-3 or TRBV12-4, with D unclear. The CDR3 totals 12 residues. Trimming removed 1 base at V and 7 bases at J, with 5 bases between. In DNA form, the CDR3 reads TGTGCCAGCAGTTTAGAATTACAGCCCCAGCATTTT. Residues: CASSLELQPQHF.

The V call is TRBV7-6, the J call TRBJ2-3; the D is unclear. Trimming took off 3 bases at V and 0 bases at J, with 10 bases between the two ends. The CDR3 has 15 residues. In germline, CDR1 is SGHVS, CDR2 FNYEAQ. The CDR3, as DNA: TGTGCCAGCAGCTTCCAGATCAGGAGCACAGATACGCAGTATTTT. It specifies CASSFQIRSTDTQYF.

The chain has TRBV3-1 (or the pseudogene TRBV3-2) and TRBJ1-6; D is ambiguous. The CDR3 consists of 16 residues. V lost 4 bases and J 9 bases, leaving 19 bases between the germline ends. Germline CDR1 LGHDT, CDR2 YNNKEL (reference sequence). Here the CDR3 DNA reads TGTGCCAGCAGCCTTATACCGGCCGAAGAGGGTTCACCCCTCCACTTT. It encodes CASSLIPAEEGSPLHF.

This chain links TRBV19 with TRBJ2-5; TRBD1 aligns across 9 bases. In germline, CDR1 is LNHDA, CDR2 SQIVND (reference sequence). Trimming cost V 6 bases and J 3 bases; bases outside gene matches: 5. CDR3 length equals 14 residues. The CDR3 region has the DNA TGTGCCAGTAGGCCTTGGACAGGGGAAGAGACCCAGTACTTC. Translation: CASRPWTGEETQYF. The whole variable domain, filled in from reference TRBV19 and TRBJ2-5, reads DGGITQSPKYLFRKEGQNVTLSCEQNLNHDAMYWYRQDPGQGLRLIYYSQIVNDFQKGDIAEGYSVSREKKESFPLTVTSAQKNPTAFYLCASRPWTGEETQYFGPGTRLLVL.

The V and J genes are TRBV3-1 (or the pseudogene TRBV3-2) and TRBJ2-3, with D possibly TRBD2 on 5 matching bases. CDR1 is LGHDT, CDR2 YNNKEL, per germline (reference sequence). V dropped 4 bases and J dropped 0 bases, with 11 bases sitting between them. CDR3 length equals 15 residues. The CDR3 coding sequence is TGTGCCAGCAGCCTATCCGGACTGAGCACAGATACGCAGTATTTT. The encoded protein is CASSLSGLSTDTQYF.

The J gene is TRBJ1-1, the V gene TRBV6-5, with TRBD1 identical over 9 bases. V shed 6 bases and J 6 bases; nucleotides not matched to a gene: 8. CDR1 is MNHEY and CDR2 is SVGAGI in the germline V gene. The CDR3 is 14 residues long. CDR3 coding DNA: TGTGCCAGCAGAAGGGACAGGGAGAAAGCTGAAGCTTTCTTT. Translating gives CASRRDREKAEAFF.

The rearrangement links TRBV29-1 to TRBJ2-5, with 11 bases identical to TRBD2. Per the germline V gene, CDR1 is SQVTM and CDR2 is ANQGSEA. V shed 7 bases, J shed 4 bases, and the junction held 8 bases outside the gene matches. The CDR3 totals 14 residues. The CDR3 DNA is TGCAGCGCCTTACTAGCGGGGGCTCGAGAGACCCAGTACTTC. Translated: CSALLAGARETQYF.

This CDR3 reads CASSQEGLDRLDTGELFF. CDR3 DNA sequence: TGTGCCAGCAGCCAAGAGGGCCTAGACAGGTTGGACACCGGGGAGCTGTTTTTT. The chain carries TRBV4-2 and TRBJ2-2; a weak D match, TRBD1 (6 bases). The length of the CDR3 is 18 residues. Trimming cost V 0 bases and J 3 bases, with 17 bases left between them. Looked up from germline, CDR1 is LGHNA and CDR2 is YNFKEQ.

The CDR3 nucleotides read TGTGCCAGCAGCTTGGCAGGCAGGGGGCCCCACGAGCAGTACTTC. It specifies CASSLAGRGPHEQYF. J is TRBJ2-7 and V is TRBV5-4; 8 bases are a match to TRBD1. The trim removed 0 bases at V and 5 bases at J, leaving 7 bases unmatched. This CDR3 contains 15 residues. Germline CDR1 reads SGHNT; CDR2 reads YYREEE (reference sequence).

This chain links TRBV5-1 with TRBJ1-2, with 9 bases matching TRBD1. The CDR3 extends over 12 amino acids. Germline V gives CDR1 SGHRS, CDR2 YFSETQ. With V trimmed by 7 bases and J by 5 bases, 3 bases remained unmatched. CDR3 protein: CASGGTGYGYTF. Written as DNA, the CDR3 is TGCGCCAGCGGTGGGACAGGGTATGGCTACACCTTC.

The chain links TRBV6-5 to TRBJ1-1; weak D call: TRBD1 (5 bases). Germline V gene lookup returns CDR1 MNHEY and CDR2 SVGAGI. The CDR3 loop spans 13 amino acids. Trimming took off 6 bases at V and 5 bases at J, with 13 bases between the two ends. Here the CDR3 DNA reads TGTGCCAGCAGGGTTCCGGGGGGTACTGAAGCTTTCTTT. This encodes CASRVPGGTEAFF.

This chain joins TRBV6-5 and TRBJ1-4, with D possibly TRBD1 on 5 matching bases. The germline gives CDR1 MNHEY, CDR2 SVGAGI. The CDR3 runs 15 residues. V was trimmed by 3 bases and J by 7 bases, leaving 15 bases between them. CDR3 protein: CASSYAGRVGEKLFF. The CDR3 DNA is TGTGCCAGCAGTTATGCGGGACGAGTGGGTGAAAAACTGTTTTTT.

This rearrangement joins TRBV6-2 or TRBV6-3 to TRBJ2-3; the D is unclear. With 6 bases removed from V and 0 bases from J, the gap between germline ends came to 10 bases. The germline V gene has CDR1 MNHEY and CDR2 SVGEGT. The CDR3 is made up of 14 amino acids. The CDR3 here is CASSLTGSTDTQYF. CDR3 nucleotide sequence: TGTGCCAGCAGCCTGACTGGCAGCACAGATACGCAGTATTTT.

The V and J genes are TRBV6-5 and TRBJ2-1; unclear D gene. Trimming shortened V by 5 bases and J by 5 bases, and 10 bases separated the two germline ends. Germline assignment: CDR1 MNHEY and CDR2 SVGAGI. CDR3 length equals 13 residues. CDR3 protein: CASSPLSHNEQFF. In DNA form, the CDR3 reads TGTGCCAGCAGTCCCTTATCCCACAATGAGCAGTTCTTC.

J is TRBJ1-2 and V is TRBV30; D is unclear. V lost 2 bases and J lost 6, with 7 bases in between. Germline V lookup: CDR1 GTSNPN, CDR2 SVGIG (reference sequence). This CDR3 is 11 amino acids long. Here the CDR3 reads CAWSLGDGYTF. Written as DNA, the CDR3 is TGTGCCTGGAGTTTGGGAGATGGCTACACCTTC.

V usage is TRBV3-1 (or the pseudogene TRBV3-2) and J usage is TRBJ1-1; D is unresolved. V shed 5 bases and J shed 3 bases, with 13 bases lying between them. The CDR3 sequence is 14 residues long. Germline V CDR1 and CDR2: LGHDT, YNNKEL (reference sequence). DNA of the CDR3: TGTGCCAGCAGCGCCTCGGGGAGGGACACTGAAGCTTTCTTT. Translating it yields CASSASGRDTEAFF.

The V gene is TRBV9, the J gene TRBJ2-3; 8 positions agree with TRBD1. Germline V lookup: CDR1 SGDLS, CDR2 YYNGEE. The CDR3 spans 15 residues. J was trimmed by 1 base and V by 2 bases; bases with no gene match: 3. CDR3 sequence: CASSVGQAGTDTQYF. CDR3 coding DNA: TGTGCCAGCAGCGTGGGACAGGCGGGCACAGATACGCAGTATTTT.

The V gene is TRBV2, the J gene TRBJ2-7, with TRBD1 matching over 7 bases. V dropped 6 bases and J dropped 6; count of bases not matched to a gene: 14. The CDR3 length is 15 residues. The germline gives CDR1 SNHLY, CDR2 FYNNEI. CDR3 sequence: CASSIQGFNGREQYF. CDR3 DNA: TGTGCCAGCAGCATACAGGGGTTCAACGGGCGCGAGCAGTACTTC.

In DNA, the CDR3 is TGTGCCGCAGGGAACACTGAAGCTTTCTTT. Amino acid sequence: CAAGNTEAFF. V usage is TRBV6-1 and J usage is TRBJ1-1; D is undetermined. Trimming took 11 bases from V and 1 from J, leaving 5 bases between them. The CDR3 extends over 10 amino acids. CDR1 and CDR2 (germline): MNHNS, SASEGT.

This chain links TRBV7-6 with TRBJ2-7; 9 bases align to TRBD2. The length of the CDR3 is 15 residues. Unmatched junction bases numbered 9, after V lost 4 bases and J lost 5 bases. Germline CDR1 and CDR2: SGHVS and FNYEAQ. This CDR3 reads CASSYLASGTDEQYF. CDR3 coding DNA: TGTGCCAGCAGCTACCTGGCTAGCGGGACGGACGAGCAGTACTTC.

This chain links TRBV4-1 with TRBJ2-7, with 8 bases fitting TRBD2. The junction had 8 bases not matched to a gene; V was cut back by 4 bases and J by 6 bases. The CDR3 is 14 residues long. Germline CDR1 MGHRA, CDR2 YSYEKL. For the CDR3, the DNA is TGCGCCAGCAGCCTAGGTCCGGCGGGGGGCGAGCAGTACTTC. It encodes CASSLGPAGGEQYF.

The chain is built from TRBV29-1 and TRBJ1-6, with TRBD1 matching 7 bases. CDR3 length: 14 amino acids. V was clipped by 5 bases and J by 6 bases; unmatched bases: 7. The germline gives CDR1 SQVTM, CDR2 ANQGSEA. The CDR3 spells CSVKQQGVNSPLHF. CDR3 nucleotide sequence: TGCAGCGTTAAGCAGCAGGGGGTTAATTCACCCCTCCACTTT. Variable domain in full (rest from reference TRBV29-1 and TRBJ1-6): SAVISQKPSRDICQRGTSLTIQCQVDSQVTMMFWYRQQPGQSLTLIATANQGSEATYESGFVIDKFPISRPNLTFSTLTVSNMSPEDSSIYLCSVKQQGVNSPLHFGNGTRLTVT.

The chain carries TRBV4-1 and TRBJ2-2; 9 bases agree with TRBD1. The CDR3 has 15 residues. Germline lookup yields CDR1 MGHRA and CDR2 YSYEKL. The V and J ends lost 5 bases and 5 bases, in that order; junction bases with no gene match: 6. The CDR3 loop is CASSFDRGNTGELFF. The CDR3 DNA reads TGCGCCAGCAGCTTCGACAGGGGGAATACCGGGGAGCTGTTTTTT.

CDR3 nucleotides: TGTGCCAGCAGTCAGGGGAGAGGGGAGACCCAGTACTTC. Protein: CASSQGRGETQYF. The chain employs TRBV27 and TRBJ2-5, with D possibly TRBD1 on 6 matching bases. This CDR3 has 13 amino acids. V shed 5 bases and J shed 5 bases, with 12 bases lying between them. Germline V lookup: CDR1 MNHEY, CDR2 SMNVEV (reference sequence).